This record concerns one T cell receptor beta chain sequence. The source of the sample is a study of blood T cell repertoires in COVID-19. Looking at the study overall: COVID-19 samples from acute and convalescent phases originated in the United States, Italy and Spain.

Original data processing: The assay estimated nucleated cells by amplifying reference gene primers. Generated by immunoSEQ multiplex PCR, the TCRdb table keeps only in-frame clones and is missing some. For V, J and clone size, that table is used; D and trimming come from the DNA. The repertoire holds more than 15,000 clones, with about four fifths as singletons. Germline V gene sequence: CDR1 LGHDT, CDR2 YNNKEL (reference sequence). V lost 11 bases to trimming and J lost 5 bases; unmatched junction nucleotides: 11. The CDR3 covers 13 residues. This clonotype originated in a man aged 80 or over with active COVID-19. The V gene is TRBV3-1 (or the pseudogene TRBV3-2), the J gene TRBJ2-5; 7 positions agree with TRBD2. The sample comprised peripheral blood. The CDR3 protein is CAVRGLRGETQYF. CDR3 nucleotides: TGTGCCGTACGGGGCTTGCGGGGGGAGACCCAGTACTTC.